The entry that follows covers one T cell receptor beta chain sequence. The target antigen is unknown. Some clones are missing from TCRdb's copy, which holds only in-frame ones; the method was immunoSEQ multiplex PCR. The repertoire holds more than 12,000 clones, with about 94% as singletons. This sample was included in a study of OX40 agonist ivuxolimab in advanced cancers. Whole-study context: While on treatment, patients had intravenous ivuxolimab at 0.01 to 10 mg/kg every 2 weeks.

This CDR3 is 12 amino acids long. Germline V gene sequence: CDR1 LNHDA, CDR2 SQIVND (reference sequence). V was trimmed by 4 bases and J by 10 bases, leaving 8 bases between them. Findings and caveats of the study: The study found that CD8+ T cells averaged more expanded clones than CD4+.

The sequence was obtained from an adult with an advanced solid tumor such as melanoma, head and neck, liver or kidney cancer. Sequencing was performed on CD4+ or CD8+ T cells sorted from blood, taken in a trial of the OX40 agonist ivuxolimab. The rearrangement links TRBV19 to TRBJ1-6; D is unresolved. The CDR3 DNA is TGTGCCAGTAGTACTGGGTTATCACCCCTCCACTTT. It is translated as CASSTGLSPLHF.